This entry lists 2 T cell receptor beta chains sequenced from one sample in a study of T cell responses to AZD1222 COVID-19 vaccine. Sequencing was performed with immunoSEQ multiplex PCR; in TCRdb, only in-frame clones are kept and a portion is missing. The sample has around 80,000 clones, 75% to 95% seen once; the top ten hold more than 7.5%. The specimen was peripheral blood, collected 28 days after the second AZD1222 dose. The receptors shown here come from an adult who received the AZD1222 COVID-19 vaccine.

This clone was counted between two and nine times. The chain couples TRBV6-4 to TRBJ2-1, with D perhaps matching TRBD2 (5 bases). CDR1 is MRHNA and CDR2 is SNTAGT in the germline V gene. V dropped 0 bases and J dropped 5 bases, with 14 bases sitting between them. The CDR3 consists of 16 residues. CDR3 loop: CASSDSREGEHNEQFF. CDR3 DNA: TGTGCCAGCAGTGACTCCCGTGAGGGAGAGCACAATGAGCAGTTCTTC.

The genes are TRBV14 and TRBJ2-7, with D possibly TRBD2 on 6 matching bases. The CDR3 runs to 14 residues. CDR1 and CDR2 from the germline V gene are SGHDN and FVKESK. Trimming removed 2 bases from V and 7 bases from J, with 15 bases in between. This CDR3 reads CASSQLSGPGEQYF. DNA for the CDR3: TGTGCCAGCAGCCAACTAAGCGGGCCGGGTGAGCAGTACTTC.